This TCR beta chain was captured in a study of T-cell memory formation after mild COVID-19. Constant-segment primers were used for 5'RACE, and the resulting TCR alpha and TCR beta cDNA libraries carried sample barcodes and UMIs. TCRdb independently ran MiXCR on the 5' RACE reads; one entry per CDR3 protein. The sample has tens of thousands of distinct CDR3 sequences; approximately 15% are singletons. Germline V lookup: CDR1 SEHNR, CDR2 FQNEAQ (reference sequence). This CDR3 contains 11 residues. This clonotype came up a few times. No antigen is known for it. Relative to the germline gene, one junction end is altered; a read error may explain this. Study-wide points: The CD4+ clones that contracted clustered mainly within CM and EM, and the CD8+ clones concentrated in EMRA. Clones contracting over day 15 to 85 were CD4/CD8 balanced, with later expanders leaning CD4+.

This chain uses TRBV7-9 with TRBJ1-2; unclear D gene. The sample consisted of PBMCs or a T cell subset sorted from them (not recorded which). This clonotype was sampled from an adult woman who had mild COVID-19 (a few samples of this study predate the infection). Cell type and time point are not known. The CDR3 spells CSPWVDDGYTF. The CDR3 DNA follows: TGCTCCCCTTGGGTCGACGATGGCTACACCTTC.